Sequencing of this TCR beta chain was carried out in a study of post-analysis software for immune sequencing data. As for the study in general: Recorded subtypes: relapsing-remitting, secondary progressive, progressive-relapsing; some patients unannotated.

In the case of this clonotype: Its cognate antigen is unknown.

Study findings and constraints: Normalized Chao1 diversity was significantly reduced in patients versus controls. There were about 5 TRBV segments more frequent in patients than controls, and TRBV5-6, TRBV5-1 and TRBV20-1 were among them. Samples from a shared batch, those prepared together, strongly co-clustered by F measure.

The CDR3 is made up of 15 amino acids. The V end lost 5 bases, the J end lost 4 bases, and 17 bases lay between the germline ends. The germline CDR1 and CDR2 sequences are LGHDT and YNNKEL (reference sequence). Unique molecular identifiers were built into the TCR beta cDNA libraries. The authors obtained approximately 460,000 cDNA molecules from roughly 1 to 10 million T cells. Using its own MiXCR run on the PCR reads, TCRdb lists one record per CDR3 protein. The profile shows 820,000 or so distinct CDR3 sequences, around 50% of them singletons. What was sequenced was blood. The origin of this receptor is a girl aged 5 to 17 with multiple sclerosis. V is TRBV3-1 and J is TRBJ2-5, with D perhaps matching TRBD1 (5 bases). Written as DNA, the CDR3 is TGTGCCAGCAGCTACAGGCCAAGTCCCGGAGAGACCCAGTACTTC. Protein sequence: CASSYRPSPGETQYF.